What follows is one TCR beta chain and its context. Its antigen is undetermined. Diagnostic decisions used clinical symptoms, serum thyroxine and TRAb, thyroid ultrasound and orbital computed tomography. The data belong to a study of T cells in Graves' hyperthyroidism and ophthalmopathy. Findings of the study overall: From stable hyperthyroidism, ophthalmopathy was set apart by a 13 V-J model. Ophthalmopathy onset followed model prediction by a median approximately six months. Most expanded thyroid clonotypes above 0.001 also appeared in blood.

There were TCR beta CDR3 regions amplified from RNA transcripts. The HTBI primer set drove a first-round RT-PCR of the TCR CDR3. TCRdb processed the multiplex PCR reads anew with MiXCR; each CDR3 protein has one entry. In the table there are 480,000 or so distinct CDR3 sequences, approximately 49% of which are singletons. The TCR was taken from an adult woman with Graves' disease, either hyperthyroidism or ophthalmopathy (not recorded which). Material: peripheral blood or thyroid tissue (not recorded which).

The CDR3 DNA sequence: TGTGCCAGCAGCTCAACCGGGACAGGGGTTTTCGGGACCCAGTACTTC. Amino acid sequence: CASSSTGTGVFGTQYF. The V call is TRBV7-6, the J call TRBJ2-5; 10 nucleotides match TRBD1. The junction had 12 bases not matched to a gene; V was cut back by 4 bases and J by 7 bases. Per the germline V gene, CDR1 is SGHVS and CDR2 is FNYEAQ. This CDR3 region has 16 residues.